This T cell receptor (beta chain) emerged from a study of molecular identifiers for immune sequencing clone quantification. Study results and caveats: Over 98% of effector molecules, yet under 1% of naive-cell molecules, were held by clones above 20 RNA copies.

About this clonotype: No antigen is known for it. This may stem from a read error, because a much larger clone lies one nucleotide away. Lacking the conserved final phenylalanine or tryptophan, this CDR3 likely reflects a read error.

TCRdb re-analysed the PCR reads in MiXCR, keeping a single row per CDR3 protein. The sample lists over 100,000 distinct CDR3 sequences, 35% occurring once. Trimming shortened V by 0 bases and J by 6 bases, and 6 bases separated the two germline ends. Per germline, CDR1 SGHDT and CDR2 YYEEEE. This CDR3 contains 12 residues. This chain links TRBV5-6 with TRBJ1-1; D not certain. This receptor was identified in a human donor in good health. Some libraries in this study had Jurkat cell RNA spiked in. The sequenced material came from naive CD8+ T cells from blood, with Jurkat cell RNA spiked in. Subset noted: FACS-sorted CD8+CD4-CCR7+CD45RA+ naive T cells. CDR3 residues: CASSLGFAEAFL. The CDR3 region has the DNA TGTGCCAGCAGCTTGGGATTCGCTGAAGCTTTCTTA.